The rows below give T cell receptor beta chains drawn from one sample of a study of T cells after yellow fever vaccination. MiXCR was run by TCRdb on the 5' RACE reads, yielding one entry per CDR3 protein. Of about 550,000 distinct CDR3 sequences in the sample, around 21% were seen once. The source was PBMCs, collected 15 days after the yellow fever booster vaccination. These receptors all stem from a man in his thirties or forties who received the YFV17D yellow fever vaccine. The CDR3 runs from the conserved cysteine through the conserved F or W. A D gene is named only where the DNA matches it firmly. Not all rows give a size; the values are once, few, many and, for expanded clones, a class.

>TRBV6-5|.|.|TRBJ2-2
TGTGCCAGCAGTTATGGCAGGGCGAACACCGGGGAGCTGTTTTTT
CASSYGRANTGELFF
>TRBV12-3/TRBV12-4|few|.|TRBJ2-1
TGTGCCAGCAGTCTTACCGAAAGCTCCTACAATGAGCAGTTCTTC
CASSLTESSYNEQFF
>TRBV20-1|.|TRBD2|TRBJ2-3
TGCAGTGCGCGGAGGGCGGGAGGGCAAGATACGCAGTATTTT
CSARRAGGQDTQYF
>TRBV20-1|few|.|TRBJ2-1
TGCAGTGCCGGACCCGGGGGTAAGGGCAATGAGCAGTTCTTC
CSAGPGGKGNEQFF
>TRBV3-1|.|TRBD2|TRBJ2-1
TGTGCCAGCAGCCAAGCCCTTATATTAGCGGGAGTCTACAATGAGCAGTTCTTC
CASSQALILAGVYNEQFF
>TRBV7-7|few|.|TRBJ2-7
TGTGCTAGCAGCTTAGCGCACAGAAGTTACGAGCAGTACTTC
CASSLAHRSYEQYF
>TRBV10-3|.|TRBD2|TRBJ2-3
TGTGCCATCAGTGAGACCGGGACTAGCGGGAGCACAGATACGCAGTATTTT
CAISETGTSGSTDTQYF
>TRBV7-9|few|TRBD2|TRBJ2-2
TGTGCCAGCAGTCCCCTAGCGGGAGGGCCCCACACCGGGGAGCTGTTTTTT
CASSPLAGGPHTGELFF
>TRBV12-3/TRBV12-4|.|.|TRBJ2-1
TGTGCCAGCAGTCAAAGGGACCGGTGGGTGAATGAGCAGTTCTTC
CASSQRDRWVNEQFF
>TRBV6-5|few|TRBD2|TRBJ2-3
TGTGCCAGCGGTACTCTAGCGGGAAGTGTAGATACGCAGTATTTT
CASGTLAGSVDTQYF
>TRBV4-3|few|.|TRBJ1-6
TGCGCCAGCAGCCAAGAAACAGGGCGAGACCCCTCACCCCTCCACTTT
CASSQETGRDPSPLHF
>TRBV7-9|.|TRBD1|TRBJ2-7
TGTGCCAGCAGCTTTGGGACAGGGGGCGCGGGGAGCTACGAGCAGTACTTC
CASSFGTGGAGSYEQYF
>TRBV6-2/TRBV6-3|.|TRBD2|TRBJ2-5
TGTGCCACCGCGAGACTAGCGCGAGAGACCCAGTACTTC
CATARLARETQYF
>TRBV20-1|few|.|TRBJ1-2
TGCAAGAGCAAAGGAGGCCGGGGTGTCTATGGCTACACCTTC
CKSKGGRGVYGYTF
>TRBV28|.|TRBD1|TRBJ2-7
TGTGCCAGCAGCTATACCGGGACAGGGAACGAGCAGTACTTC
CASSYTGTGNEQYF
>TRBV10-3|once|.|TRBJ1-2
TGTGCCATCAGTGGGCGGGACTGGTATGGCTACACCTTC
CAISGRDWYGYTF
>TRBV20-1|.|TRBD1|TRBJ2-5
TGCAGTGCCCAGGGACAGAACCAAGAGACCCAGTACTTC
CSAQGQNQETQYF
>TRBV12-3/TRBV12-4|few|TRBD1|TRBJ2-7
TGTGCCAGCAGGCCCATGCCGGACAGGGACGAGCAGTACTTC
CASRPMPDRDEQYF
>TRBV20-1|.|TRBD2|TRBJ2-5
TGCAGTGCAAAAACTGGGGTAGCGGGAGAGACCCAGTACTTC
CSAKTGVAGETQYF
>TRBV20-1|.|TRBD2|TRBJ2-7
TGCAGTGCTAGGCCCCTAGCGGGTAACTCCTACGAGCAGTACTTC
CSARPLAGNSYEQYF
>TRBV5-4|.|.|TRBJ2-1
TGTGCCAGCAGCTTGGTCGATCGGGATGAGCAGTTCTTC
CASSLVDRDEQFF
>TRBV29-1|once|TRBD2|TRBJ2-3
TGCAGCGCTAGTGTCCGGGAGGTTGGAAGCACAGATACGCAGTATTTT
CSASVREVGSTDTQYF
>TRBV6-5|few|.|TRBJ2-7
TGTGCCAGCAGTTACTTGAGCGGCACCTACGAGCAGTACTTC
CASSYLSGTYEQYF
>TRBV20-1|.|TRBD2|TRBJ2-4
TGCAGTGCTCTCAGGGCGGGAGCCTTGGTTGCCAAAAACATTCAGTACTTC
CSALRAGALVAKNIQYF
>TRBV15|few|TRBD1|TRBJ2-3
TGTGCCACCAGACTCGAGGGCGACAGGGCCACGGATACGCAGTATTTT
CATRLEGDRATDTQYF
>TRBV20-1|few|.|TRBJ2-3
TGCAGTGCCGCCCCGCAGCGAGATACGCAGTATTTT
CSAAPQRDTQYF
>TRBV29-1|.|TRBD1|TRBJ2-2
TGCAGCGTAATGACAGGGGGCATGACCGGGGAGCTGTTTTTT
CSVMTGGMTGELFF
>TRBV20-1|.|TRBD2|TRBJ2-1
TGCTGTGCTAGAGTGGGGACTAGCGGGAGACTCAATGAGCAGTTCTTC
CCARVGTSGRLNEQFF
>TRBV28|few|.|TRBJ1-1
TGTGCCAGCAGTCTCGTAGGGTCTACTGAAGCTTTCTTT
CASSLVGSTEAFF
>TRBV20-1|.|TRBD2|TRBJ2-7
TGCAGTGCTTCGACTAGCCCTACTTCCTACGAGCAGTACTTC
CSASTSPTSYEQYF
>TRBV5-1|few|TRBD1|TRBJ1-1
TGCGCCAGCAGCTTGGCTGGGACAGGGGGCACTGAAGCTTTCTTT
CASSLAGTGGTEAFF
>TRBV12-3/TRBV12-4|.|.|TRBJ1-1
TGTGCCAGCAGTTGGACGTCGAACACTGAAGCTTTCTTT
CASSWTSNTEAFF
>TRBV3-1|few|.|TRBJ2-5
TGTGCCAGCAGCCAAGATGGACAGCCGCAAGAGACCCAGTACTTC
CASSQDGQPQETQYF
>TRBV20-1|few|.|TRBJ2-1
TGCAGTGCTAGAGATTTTACCTCACCACCCGATAAAGCCGGGTTCTTC
CSARDFTSPPDKAGFF
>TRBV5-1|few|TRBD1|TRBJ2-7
TGCGCCAGCAGTCGCGAGGGGACAGCCTACGAGCAGTACTTC
CASSREGTAYEQYF
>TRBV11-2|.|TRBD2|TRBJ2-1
TGTGCCAGCAGCTTAGACCGGACTAGCGGGTTCTCCTACAATGAGCAGTTCTTC
CASSLDRTSGFSYNEQFF
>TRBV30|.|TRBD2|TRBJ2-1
TGTGCCTGTACTCTAGCGGGAGGGCGGTATGAGCAGTTCTTC
CACTLAGGRYEQFF
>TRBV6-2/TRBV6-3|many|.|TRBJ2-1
TGTGCCAGCAGCGACGGGAGCTCCTACAATGAGCAGTTCTTC
CASSDGSSYNEQFF
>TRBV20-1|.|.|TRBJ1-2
TGCAGTGCTAGCGGGACCTATAACTATGGCTACACCTTC
CSASGTYNYGYTF
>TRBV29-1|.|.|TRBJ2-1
TGCAGCGTCCAGACGGATGAGCAGTTCTTC
CSVQTDEQFF
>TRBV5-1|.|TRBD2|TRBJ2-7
TGCGCCAGCAGCCCGGACGGAGGATACCTAGCGGGAGGGAATGAGCAGTACTTC
CASSPDGGYLAGGNEQYF
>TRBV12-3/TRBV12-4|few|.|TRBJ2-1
TGTGCCAGCCGTCCCGGCGCGCACAATGAGCAGTTCTTC
CASRPGAHNEQFF
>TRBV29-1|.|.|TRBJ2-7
TGCAGCGTTTTGTCGGACATCGACTCCTACGAGCAGTACTTC
CSVLSDIDSYEQYF